The 14 T cell receptor beta chains presented below share a single source sample, sequenced in a study of molecular identifiers for immune sequencing clone quantification. A single record per CDR3 protein comes from TCRdb applying MiXCR to the PCR reads. In the table there are about 640,000 distinct CDR3 sequences, 15% to 20% of which are singletons. The specimen was naive CD8+ T cells from blood, with Jurkat cell RNA spiked in. Regarding subset: FACS-sorted CD8+CD4-CCR7+CD45RA+ naive T cells. The receptors originated from a human donor in good health. Some libraries in this study had Jurkat cell RNA spiked in.

This clonotype has more than one count but fewer than ten. This chain connects TRBV29-1 to TRBJ2-1; 10 bases are a match to TRBD2. Germline values: CDR1 SQVTM, CDR2 ANQGSEA. The V gene end was trimmed by 1 base and the J gene end by 4 bases; junction bases not matched to a gene: 13. This CDR3 contains 18 residues. In nucleotides, the CDR3 is TGCAGCGTTGAAGGGCGGATAGCGGGAGGCGGTTGGTACAATGAGCAGTTCTTC. As protein: CSVEGRIAGGGWYNEQFF.

This clonotype was recorded many times. The rearrangement uses TRBV5-1 and TRBJ2-7; the D gene could be TRBD1 or TRBD2 (5 bases each). Trimming removed 0 bases from V and 2 bases from J, with 9 bases in between. CDR3 length: 14 residues. CDR1 is SGHRS and CDR2 is YFSETQ in the germline V gene. Here the CDR3 reads CASSLDPGPYEQYF. CDR3 nucleotides: TGCGCCAGCAGCTTGGATCCGGGACCCTACGAGCAGTACTTC.

This clonotype has a handful of counts. The chain combines TRBV4-3 with TRBJ2-1; 9 bases are a match to TRBD2. The CDR3 is made up of 17 amino acids. Germline V gene lookup returns CDR1 LGHNA and CDR2 YSLEER. With V trimmed by 1 base and J by 7 bases, 11 bases remained unmatched. The CDR3 DNA reads TGCGCCAGCAGCCAAGTAACGCGGCTAGCGGGATCGAATGAGCAGTTCTTC. As protein: CASSQVTRLAGSNEQFF.

Only a few counts were recorded for this clonotype. This rearrangement joins TRBV4-1 to TRBJ2-3; D call uncertain. The germline V gene encodes CDR1 MGHRA and CDR2 YSYEKL. This CDR3 is 13 amino acids long. Trimming stripped 1 base from V and 4 bases from J, with 6 bases between. CDR3 protein: CASSQVFSDTQYF. CDR3 sequence (DNA): TGCGCCAGCAGCCAAGTTTTCTCAGATACGCAGTATTTT.

The sample holds many counts of this clonotype. The CDR3 DNA reads TGCAGCGGTAGACGGGACTACAATGAGCAGTTCTTC. Protein sequence: CSGRRDYNEQFF. The gene calls are TRBV29-1 and TRBJ2-1, with D possibly being TRBD2 (5 bases). V was cut by 7 bases and J by 3 bases, with 10 bases left in between. The CDR3 totals 12 residues. Germline loops: CDR1 SQVTM, CDR2 ANQGSEA.

Note on this clonotype: The final CDR3 position lacks the conserved phenylalanine or tryptophan, pointing to a likely read error. The chain combines TRBV7-6 with TRBJ2-1; no reliable D call. Germline CDR1 reads SGHVS; CDR2 reads FNYEAQ. Trimming pared 4 bases from V and 7 bases from J, leaving 8 bases between. There are 12 residues in the CDR3. The chain's CDR3 is CASSSINNEQFI. CDR3 in DNA: TGTGCCAGCAGCTCGATAAATAATGAGCAGTTCATC.

At least ten counts were recorded for this clonotype. The rearrangement uses TRBV7-9 and TRBJ2-3, with D perhaps matching TRBD1 (6 bases). The CDR3 is 15 amino acids. Trimming took off 1 base at V and 7 bases at J, with 15 bases between the two ends. The germline gives CDR1 SEHNR, CDR2 FQNEAQ (reference sequence). In DNA form, the CDR3 reads TGTGCCAGCAGCTTAGTAAGGCAGGGGCAGAATACGCAGTATTTT. Translating gives CASSLVRQGQNTQYF. Complete variable domain (other parts from reference TRBV7-9 and TRBJ2-3): DTGVSQNPRHKITKRGQNVTFRCDPISEHNRLYWYRQTLGQGPEFLTYFQNEAQLEKSRLLSDRFSAERPKGSFSTLEIQRTEQGDSAMYLCASSLVRQGQNTQYFGPGTRLTVL.

This clonotype was found many times. This chain connects TRBV6-2 or TRBV6-3 to TRBJ2-2; 8 nucleotides line up with TRBD2. The J segment lost 6 bases and the V segment lost 2 bases, leaving 2 bases of the junction unmatched. Germline loops: CDR1 MNHEY, CDR2 SVGEGT. The CDR3 runs 14 residues. The CDR3 sequence: CASSYVTSAGELFF. CDR3 nucleotides: TGTGCCAGCAGTTACGTGACTAGCGCCGGGGAGCTGTTTTTT.

This clonotype has ten or more counts. The genes are TRBV5-6 and TRBJ2-5; the match to TRBD2 covers 15 bases. The CDR3 runs to 16 residues. CDR1 SGHDT and CDR2 YYEEEE come from the germline V gene. Losses at the gene ends were 4 bases for V and 5 bases for J; bases not matched to a gene: 6. The CDR3 nucleotides read TGTGCCAGCAGCGGACTAGCGGGAGGGCCATTGGAGACCCAGTACTTC. Protein sequence: CASSGLAGGPLETQYF.

This chain connects TRBV7-2 to TRBJ2-5; 8 bases line up with TRBD1. The CDR3 is 16 amino acids. Germline CDR1 is SGHTA and CDR2 is FQGNSA. Losses at the gene ends were 5 bases for V and 2 bases for J; bases not matched to a gene: 10. The DNA for the CDR3 is TGTGCCAGCAGCGCCCTGGACAGGGAAATTCAAGAGACCCAGTACTTC. Translation: CASSALDREIQETQYF.

This clonotype was detected many times. The CDR3 DNA sequence: TGCGCCAGCAGCCAAGTGGGGCTCAACGCACAGAGTGACTACGAGCAGTACTTC. The encoded protein is CASSQVGLNAQSDYEQYF. The gene calls are TRBV4-3 and TRBJ2-7, with D perhaps matching TRBD1 (5 bases). CDR1 LGHNA and CDR2 YSLEER come from the germline V gene. The CDR3 is 18 amino acids. The V gene lost 1 base and the J gene lost 3 bases, with 22 bases spanning the gap.

This clonotype was detected a few times. The rearrangement links TRBV19 to TRBJ1-2, with TRBD1 matching over 7 bases. CDR1 is LNHDA and CDR2 is SQIVND in the germline V gene (reference sequence). This CDR3 is built from 15 residues. The V gene end was trimmed by 5 bases and the J gene end by 2 bases; junction bases not matched to a gene: 8. In DNA form, the CDR3 reads TGTGCCAGTAGTCCGGAGGGACAGTTGAACTATGGCTACACCTTC. Translated, it gives CASSPEGQLNYGYTF.

In its sample, this clonotype was seen many times. This sequence joins TRBV9 and TRBJ2-3, with D uncertain. CDR1 and CDR2 from the germline V gene are SGDLS and YYNGEE. V dropped 4 bases and J dropped 4 bases, with 25 bases sitting between them. The CDR3 length is 18 residues. The CDR3 reads CASSPVEDFGPSADTQYF. The CDR3 DNA reads TGTGCCAGCAGCCCTGTCGAGGATTTCGGTCCATCGGCAGATACGCAGTATTTT.

This clonotype was detected only a few times. The rearrangement joins TRBV6-5 to TRBJ2-1; 8 bases align to TRBD2. V lost 1 base to trimming and J lost 8 bases; unmatched junction nucleotides: 10. The CDR3 has 16 amino acids. Germline assignment: CDR1 MNHEY and CDR2 SVGAGI. CDR3 nucleotide sequence: TGTGCCAGCAGTTACTGGAGCGGGGGAGAAAGGGATGAGCAGTTCTTC. It encodes CASSYWSGGERDEQFF.